This T cell receptor (beta chain) derives from a study of human T cells and chemical hapten exposure. Findings of the study overall: Alopecia affected the donors, so their immune response may differ from healthy people's.

The CDR3 is made up of 16 amino acids. Germline V gene data show CDR1 as SGHVS and CDR2 as FNYEAQ. The junction had 4 bases not matched to a gene; V was cut back by 5 bases and J by 4 bases. This clonotype has just a few counts. Its antigen is not known. Time point: patch test 1, 2 weeks after DPC sensitization. Specified treatment: therapeutic diphenylcyclopropenone sensitization with weekly scalp DPC. TCRdb fed the RACE reads into MiXCR, producing one record per CDR3 protein. The sample has 80,000 to 100,000 distinct CDR3 sequences, roughly 12% seen once. V gene TRBV7-6 combines with J gene TRBJ2-2, with TRBD2 identical over 13 bases. This TCR came from a woman in her thirties or forties with alopecia areata. Some clones in this sample may be carry-over from other donors' samples. The sample consisted of whole blood, taken in connection with sensitization to the hapten diphenylcyclopropenone (DPC). Here the CDR3 DNA reads TGTGCCAGCAGCCCGGGACTAGCGGGACCCACCGGGGAGCTGTTTTTT. Its translation: CASSPGLAGPTGELFF.